The next 9 T cell receptor beta chains were all read from a single sample in a study of blood T cell repertoires in COVID-19. Here immunoSEQ multiplex PCR was the method, and the copy in TCRdb shows in-frame clones only, minus some. The sample comprises 30,000 to 40,000 clones, nearly 90% of which are singletons, and 20% to 30% rests with the top ten. The sample was peripheral blood. All receptors derive from a man in his sixties with active or convalescent COVID-19.

J is TRBJ2-1 and V is TRBV7-9; possibly TRBD2 for D (5 bases). Deletions cut 3 bases from V and 8 bases from J, with 8 bases between. The CDR3 extends over 12 amino acids. Germline loops: CDR1 SEHNR, CDR2 FQNEAQ (reference sequence). The CDR3: CASSLRVHEQFF. In DNA, the CDR3 is TGTGCCAGCAGCTTGAGGGTGCATGAGCAGTTCTTC.

The rearrangement links TRBV28 to TRBJ2-7; D is perhaps TRBD2 (5 bases). V shed 6 bases and J shed 3 bases, with 15 bases lying between them. The CDR3 consists of 14 residues. The germline V gene has CDR1 MDHEN and CDR2 SYDVKM. The CDR3 protein is CASSNGVGIYEQYF. The CDR3 DNA reads TGTGCCAGCAGCAACGGGGTAGGAATCTACGAGCAGTACTTC. Variable domain in full (rest from reference TRBV28 and TRBJ2-7): DVKVTQSSRYLVKRTGEKVFLECVQDMDHENMFWYRQDPGLGLRLIYFSYDVKMKEKGDIPEGYSVSREKKERFSLILESASTNQTSMYLCASSNGVGIYEQYFGPGTRLTVT.

The count of this clone is one. Written as DNA, the CDR3 is TGCGCCAGCAGCTCAGAGAGGTTTTACGAGCAGTACTTC. It codes for CASSSERFYEQYF. The chain combines TRBV5-1 with TRBJ2-7, with D uncertain. V was cut by 3 bases and J by 4 bases, with 11 bases left in between. The CDR3 sequence is 13 residues long. The germline gives CDR1 SGHRS, CDR2 YFSETQ.

This clone turned up a few times. The chain couples TRBV9 to TRBJ1-2, with D uncertain. Deletions cut 2 bases from V and 5 bases from J, with 13 bases between. In germline, CDR1 is SGDLS, CDR2 YYNGEE. The CDR3 has 14 residues. The CDR3 DNA sequence: TGTGCCAGCAGCGTCGGCGGAGGCGGTTATGGCTACACCTTC. Protein: CASSVGGGGYGYTF.

The chain combines TRBV7-2 with TRBJ2-3; D might be TRBD2 (5 bases). The CDR3 totals 15 residues. The V gene lost 5 bases and the J gene lost 6 bases, with 18 bases spanning the gap. From germline, CDR1 is SGHTA and CDR2 FQGNSA. CDR3 sequence (DNA): TGTGCCAGCAGCCCGACCTACCGTTTAGCGGATACGCAGTATTTT. Its protein is CASSPTYRLADTQYF. Combining the CDR3 with reference TRBV7-2 and TRBJ2-3 gives the whole variable domain GAGVSQSPSNKVTEKGKDVELRCDPISGHTALYWYRQSLGQGLEFLIYFQGNSAPDKSGLPSDRFSAERTGGSVSTLTIQRTQQEDSAVYLCASSPTYRLADTQYFGPGTRLTVL.

This chain links TRBV5-1 with TRBJ2-2; 10 bases align to TRBD1. The CDR3 loop spans 15 amino acids. The trim removed 7 bases at V and 1 base at J, leaving 4 bases unmatched. Germline V gene data show CDR1 as SGHRS and CDR2 as YFSETQ. This CDR3 reads CASGRDRGNTGELFF. CDR3 sequence (DNA): TGCGCCAGCGGCCGGGACAGGGGGAACACCGGGGAGCTGTTTTTT.

The chain is built from TRBV3-1 (or the pseudogene TRBV3-2) and TRBJ2-7; 8 nucleotides align to TRBD1. Trimming cost V 4 bases and J 4 bases; bases outside gene matches: 6. The CDR3 is 14 amino acids. Per germline, CDR1 LGHDT and CDR2 YNNKEL (reference sequence). CDR3 sequence: CASSPGTGQYEQYF. The CDR3, as DNA: TGTGCCAGCAGCCCCGGGACAGGTCAGTACGAGCAGTACTTC.

This clone was detected once. The V call is TRBV11-3, the J call TRBJ2-1; TRBD2 matches at 13 bases. This CDR3 has 17 residues. The germline gives CDR1 SGHNT, CDR2 YENEEA. The V segment lost 0 bases and the J segment 8 bases; nucleotides outside the gene matches: 7. The CDR3, as DNA: TGTGCCAGCAGCTTAGATGAGGGGACTAGCGGGATATATGAGCAGTTCTTC. It specifies CASSLDEGTSGIYEQFF.

V usage is TRBV30 and J usage is TRBJ2-5; 7 nucleotides align to TRBD2. Germline V gives CDR1 GTSNPN, CDR2 SVGIG (reference sequence). Germline trimming cut 5 bases from V and 5 bases from J; bases unmatched to any gene: 11. The CDR3 spans 14 residues. The CDR3 DNA reads TGTGCCTGGGACCTGGGCGGGAGATACGAGACCCAGTACTTC. Protein: CAWDLGGRYETQYF.